This is a list of T cell receptor beta chains from one sample in a study of patients and donors after allogeneic stem cell transplantation. MiXCR, applied by TCRdb to the RT-PCR reads, yields one record per CDR3 protein. The sample holds about 960,000 distinct CDR3 sequences; more than 15% are singletons and the top ten take 5% to 6.5%. Sequencing was carried out using blood, either unsorted or a sorted T cell fraction (not recorded which). The receptor set was obtained from a human donor who was either an allogeneic HSCT recipient or a stem cell or donor lymphocyte infusion donor (not recorded which). It is not recorded whose cells these are; they may come from a transplant donor. Each CDR3 is given with its conserved first and last residue. Fields, in order: CDR3 length, clone size, J gene, D gene, V gene, CDR3 protein, CDR3 DNA. D genes are given only for firm matches. A clone size is listed for some rows: how often the clone was seen (once, few, many), or a class if it is expanded.

>17|few|TRBJ1-4|.|TRBV12-3/TRBV12-4
CASSLYLTFTGNEKLFF
TGTGCCAGCAGTCTTTACCTGACCTTCACGGGTAATGAAAAACTGTTTTTT
>13|many|TRBJ2-7|TRBD1|TRBV12-3/TRBV12-4
CASSPTGLNEQYF
TGTGCCAGCAGCCCGACAGGGTTGAACGAGCAGTACTTC
>15|.|TRBJ2-3|.|TRBV27
CASSLVRTRGDTQYF
TGTGCCAGCAGTTTAGTTAGAACTAGGGGCGATACGCAGTATTTT
>15|few|TRBJ2-3|TRBD2|TRBV20-1
CSASRLAGETDTQYF
TGCAGTGCCAGCCGACTAGCGGGGGAGACAGATACGCAGTATTTT
>13|few|TRBJ1-4|.|TRBV24-1
CATSETLGGKLFF
TGTGCCACCAGTGAGACCCTAGGGGGAAAACTGTTTTTT
>12|many|TRBJ1-2|TRBD1|TRBV29-1
CSVRTGVEGYTF
TGCAGCGTTCGGACAGGGGTGGAAGGCTACACCTTC
>16|many|TRBJ2-1|.|TRBV20-1
CSARDPGRGNYNEQFF
TGCAGTGCTAGAGACCCGGGCCGGGGTAATTACAATGAGCAGTTCTTC
>16|few|TRBJ2-6|.|TRBV12-3/TRBV12-4
CASSSIDSSGANVLTF
TGTGCCAGCAGTTCCATTGACAGCTCTGGGGCCAACGTCCTGACTTTC
>17|few|TRBJ2-2|TRBD2|TRBV7-8
CASSHRLRGANTGELFF
TGTGCCAGCAGCCACCGGCTGCGGGGGGCGAACACCGGGGAGCTGTTTTTT
>16|few|TRBJ2-3|.|TRBV20-1
CSARAPRRIRTDTQYF
TGCAGTGCTAGAGCCCCCCGGAGGATCCGCACAGATACGCAGTATTTT
>14|many|TRBJ2-7|.|TRBV20-1
CSARDGTRVDEQYF
TGCAGTGCTAGAGACGGCACAAGGGTAGACGAGCAGTACTTC
>14|few|TRBJ1-5|.|TRBV10-3
CAISEPDRNQPQHF
TGTGCCATCAGTGAGCCCGACCGAAATCAGCCCCAGCATTTT
>13|many|TRBJ2-2|TRBD1|TRBV12-3/TRBV12-4
CASSFRGRGELFF
TGTGCCAGCAGTTTCAGGGGGCGCGGGGAGCTGTTTTTT
>19|.|TRBJ2-1|TRBD2|TRBV11-1
CASSLHRFTGTSGYNEQFF
TGTGCCAGCAGCCTACACCGATTCACCGGGACTAGCGGTTACAATGAGCAGTTCTTC
>13|.|TRBJ1-6|TRBD1|TRBV20-1
CSARQGMDSPLHF
TGCAGTGCGCGACAGGGGATGGACTCACCCCTCCACTTT
>14|few|TRBJ1-1|.|TRBV5-1
CASSLKGQNTEAFF
TGCGCCAGCAGCTTAAAGGGGCAGAACACTGAAGCTTTCTTT
>18|.|TRBJ1-5|TRBD1|TRBV25-1
CASRRGQGAKYSNQPQHF
TGTGCCAGCAGGAGGGGACAGGGGGCGAAATATAGCAATCAGCCCCAGCATTTT
>13|.|TRBJ2-1|TRBD2|TRBV12-3/TRBV12-4
CASRAGEHNEQFF
TGTGCCAGCAGGGCGGGGGAACACAATGAGCAGTTCTTC
>19|.|TRBJ2-2|TRBD2|TRBV20-1
CSAKPGLASHTLNTGELFF
TGCAGTGCTAAACCGGGACTAGCGTCACATACGCTAAACACCGGGGAGCTGTTTTTT
>17|.|TRBJ2-1|TRBD2|TRBV5-5
CASSWAASGSSYNEQFF
TGTGCCAGCAGCTGGGCCGCTAGCGGGAGCTCCTACAATGAGCAGTTCTTC
>15|many|TRBJ1-6|TRBD1|TRBV12-3/TRBV12-4
CASSFGQGGNSPLHF
TGTGCCAGCAGTTTCGGGCAGGGGGGTAATTCACCCCTCCACTTT
>13|few|TRBJ1-2|.|TRBV6-1
CASSPGTWNGYTF
TGTGCCAGCAGTCCCGGGACATGGAATGGCTACACCTTC
>12|few|TRBJ1-2|.|TRBV2
CASSENAYGYTF
TGTGCCAGCAGTGAAAATGCCTATGGCTACACCTTC
>14|.|TRBJ2-3|TRBD2|TRBV30
CAWSVVAGTDTQYF
TGTGCCTGGAGTGTGGTAGCGGGGACAGATACGCAGTATTTT
>15|.|TRBJ2-7|.|TRBV7-9
CASSSGDFSGYEQYF
TGTGCCAGCAGCTCGGGAGATTTTTCTGGGTACGAGCAGTACTTC
>13|.|TRBJ2-7|.|TRBV6-2/TRBV6-3
CASSYLESYEQYF
TGTGCCAGCAGTTACCTAGAGAGCTACGAGCAGTACTTC
>16|few|TRBJ2-5|TRBD2|TRBV7-3
CASSRGPGLGEETQYF
TGTGCCAGCAGCCGCGGACCGGGACTAGGGGAAGAGACCCAGTACTTC
>17|.|TRBJ2-3|TRBD2|TRBV7-8
CASSGRTTSASTDTQYF
TGTGCCAGCAGCGGGCGAACGACTAGCGCTAGCACAGATACGCAGTATTTT
>16|.|TRBJ2-1|.|TRBV12-3/TRBV12-4
CASTDARGRAYNEQFF
TGTGCCAGCACCGACGCCAGGGGCAGGGCCTACAATGAGCAGTTCTTC
>15|few|TRBJ1-1|.|TRBV2
CASTPGQFMNTEAFF
TGTGCCAGCACCCCCGGTCAATTTATGAACACTGAAGCTTTCTTT
>13|.|TRBJ1-1|TRBD1|TRBV12-3/TRBV12-4
CASTRDRGTEAFF
TGTGCCAGCACCCGGGACAGGGGGACTGAAGCTTTCTTT
>15|.|TRBJ2-1|.|TRBV20-1
CSARDGDDGTNEQFF
TGCAGTGCTAGGGACGGGGACGACGGAACCAATGAGCAGTTCTTC
>15|few|TRBJ2-2|TRBD2|TRBV2
CASSGAGANTGELFF
TGTGCCAGCAGTGGGGCGGGGGCGAACACCGGGGAGCTGTTTTTT
>16|.|TRBJ2-3|.|TRBV4-1
CASSQGGGPSTDTQYF
TGCGCCAGCAGCCAAGGTGGCGGGCCTAGCACAGATACGCAGTATTTT
>16|.|TRBJ2-2|TRBD2|TRBV2
CASSNWAGGDTGELFF
TGTGCCAGCAGCAACTGGGCGGGGGGTGACACCGGGGAGCTGTTTTTT
>16|.|TRBJ2-4|TRBD1|TRBV5-1
CASSLGTGRVKNIQYF
TGCGCCAGCAGCCTTGGGACAGGGAGGGTCAAAAACATTCAGTACTTC
>13|.|TRBJ1-1|TRBD1|TRBV2
CAIKGQTNTEAFF
TGTGCCATCAAGGGACAGACGAACACTGAAGCTTTCTTT
>19|.|TRBJ1-1|TRBD1|TRBV20-1
CSARGPGPTTGAKNTEAFF
TGCAGTGCTAGAGGGCCCGGCCCCACCACAGGGGCCAAGAACACTGAAGCTTTCTTT
>11|.|TRBJ1-4|.|TRBV2
CASRQNEKLFF
TGTGCCAGCAGACAGAATGAAAAACTGTTTTTT
>17|few|TRBJ2-5|TRBD2|TRBV12-3/TRBV12-4
CASSRGLAGSAQETQYF
TGTGCCAGCAGTCGCGGACTAGCGGGATCAGCCCAAGAGACCCAGTACTTC
>15|few|TRBJ2-5|TRBD2|TRBV9
CASSVAGLEYGTQYF
TGTGCCAGCAGCGTAGCAGGACTAGAGTATGGGACCCAGTACTTC
>14|few|TRBJ2-1|TRBD2|TRBV29-1
CSGGLGSSYNEQFF
TGCAGCGGGGGACTAGGATCTTCATACAATGAGCAGTTCTTC
>15|.|TRBJ2-3|TRBD2|TRBV7-9
CAIGLAGGITDTQYF
TGTGCCATTGGACTAGCGGGAGGAATCACAGATACGCAGTATTTT
>15|many|TRBJ2-2|TRBD2|TRBV12-3/TRBV12-4
CASTLRTSDTGELFF
TGTGCCAGCACTCTTAGGACTAGCGACACCGGGGAGCTGTTTTTT
>14|.|TRBJ2-7|.|TRBV4-2
CASSQESAFYEQYF
TGTGCCAGCAGCCAAGAATCGGCTTTCTACGAGCAGTACTTC
>13|.|TRBJ2-3|TRBD2|TRBV20-1
CSAEGLDTDTQYF
TGCAGTGCTGAAGGACTAGATACAGATACGCAGTATTTT
>15|few|TRBJ2-7|TRBD2|TRBV12-3/TRBV12-4
CASSFSSGSLREQYF
TGTGCCAGCAGTTTCTCTAGCGGGAGTCTGCGCGAGCAGTACTTC
>14|.|TRBJ1-5|.|TRBV27
CASSLDPENQPQHF
TGTGCCAGCAGTTTAGATCCCGAAAATCAGCCCCAGCATTTT
>11|many|TRBJ2-7|.|TRBV3-1
CASSQAAEQYF
TGTGCCAGCAGCCAAGCGGCCGAGCAGTACTTC
>12|many|TRBJ2-7|.|TRBV5-1
CASSQQGNEQYF
TGCGCCAGCAGCCAACAGGGTAACGAGCAGTACTTC
>13|few|TRBJ2-5|.|TRBV20-1
CSAREPLEETQYF
TGCAGTGCTAGGGAGCCTCTGGAGGAGACCCAGTACTTC
>11|few|TRBJ2-7|.|TRBV6-5
CASRGFDEQYF
TGTGCCAGCAGAGGTTTCGACGAGCAGTACTTC
>15|.|TRBJ2-1|TRBD2|TRBV20-1
CSAITSGRRYNEQFF
TGCAGTGCTATCACTAGCGGGAGAAGGTACAATGAGCAGTTCTTC
>11|once|TRBJ2-1|.|TRBV7-3
CASSAGDEQFF
TGTGCCAGCAGCGCCGGCGATGAGCAGTTCTTC
>16|few|TRBJ2-7|TRBD2|TRBV29-1
CSVTPGGSGLSYEQYF
TGCAGCGTGACGCCGGGAGGTAGCGGACTCTCCTACGAGCAGTACTTC
>15|few|TRBJ2-1|.|TRBV4-2
CASQTRAGDYNEQFF
TGTGCCAGCCAAACAAGGGCAGGGGACTACAATGAGCAGTTCTTC
>15|few|TRBJ1-1|.|TRBV29-1
CSAPGRGRKSTEAFF
TGCAGCGCCCCGGGGAGGGGTAGGAAGAGCACTGAAGCTTTCTTT
>11|many|TRBJ1-4|.|TRBV2
CASSEYEKLFF
TGTGCCAGCAGTGAATATGAAAAACTGTTTTTT
>15|.|TRBJ2-1|.|TRBV20-1
CSARDPGVAPHEQFF
TGCAGTGCTAGAGACCCCGGGGTAGCCCCCCATGAGCAGTTCTTC